The 24 T cell receptor beta chains below all came from one sample that was sequenced in a study of blood T cell repertoires in COVID-19. Data came from immunoSEQ multiplex PCR; TCRdb stores just in-frame clones and leaves some out. The data contain around 190,000 clones, approximately 86% of them seen just once; the ten biggest clones take up approximately 10%. The sequenced material came from PBMCs or T cells enriched from blood (not recorded which). The source is a man aged 18 to 29 with acute COVID-19.

This sequence joins TRBV4-1 and TRBJ2-3; D remains unclear. V lost 2 bases and J 4 bases, leaving 16 bases between the germline ends. Germline CDR1 is MGHRA and CDR2 is YSYEKL. The CDR3 extends over 16 amino acids. The CDR3 region is CASSQTGLTMADTQYF. Here the CDR3 DNA reads TGCGCCAGCAGCCAAACCGGGTTAACCATGGCAGATACGCAGTATTTT.

V is TRBV3-1 (or the pseudogene TRBV3-2) and J is TRBJ1-4; D is ambiguous. The germline V and J ends were trimmed by 0 bases and 7 bases, with 15 bases remaining between them. The CDR3 length is 16 residues. The germline gives CDR1 LGHDT, CDR2 YNNKEL (reference sequence). The chain's CDR3 is CASSQDLGPGSEKLFF. The DNA of the CDR3 is TGTGCCAGCAGCCAAGATTTAGGACCGGGGTCTGAAAAACTGTTTTTT.

This clone was counted once. This chain links TRBV28 with TRBJ1-1; TRBD1 agrees at 7 bases. V was clipped by 3 bases and J by 6 bases; unmatched bases: 7. CDR1 MDHEN and CDR2 SYDVKM come from the germline V gene. The CDR3 length is 14 residues. CDR3 sequence (DNA): TGTGCCAGCAGTTTTCCTCAGGGGGTTGCTGAAGCTTTCTTT. Translation: CASSFPQGVAEAFF.

V is TRBV4-1 and J is TRBJ2-3, with 9 bases fitting TRBD1. With V trimmed by 6 bases and J by 5 bases, 9 bases remained unmatched. Germline loops: CDR1 MGHRA, CDR2 YSYEKL. The CDR3 extends over 15 amino acids. The CDR3 DNA reads as TGCGCCAGCAGACCAACAGGGGGCCTTGAAGATACGCAGTATTTT. Translated, it gives CASRPTGGLEDTQYF.

The chain joins TRBV7-2 to TRBJ2-7; 14 bases agree with TRBD2. The V and J ends lost 5 bases and 2 bases, in that order; junction bases with no gene match: 14. CDR3 size: 19 residues. CDR1 SGHTA and CDR2 FQGNSA come from the germline V gene. CDR3 sequence: CASSLRLAGGPLMPYEQYF. In nucleotides, the CDR3 is TGTGCCAGCAGCCTGAGACTAGCGGGAGGGCCCCTTATGCCCTACGAGCAGTACTTC. The variable domain in full, completed from reference TRBV7-2 and TRBJ2-7, reads GAGVSQSPSNKVTEKGKDVELRCDPISGHTALYWYRQSLGQGLEFLIYFQGNSAPDKSGLPSDRFSAERTGGSVSTLTIQRTQQEDSAVYLCASSLRLAGGPLMPYEQYFGPGTRLTVT.

The chain uses TRBV28 and TRBJ2-4, with 9 positions matching TRBD2. CDR3 length: 16 residues. Germline CDR1 MDHEN, CDR2 SYDVKM. The V gene end was trimmed by 2 bases and the J gene end by 2 bases; junction bases not matched to a gene: 4. The CDR3 DNA reads TGTGCCAGCAGTTTAGAGCTAGCGGGGACCAAAAACATTCAGTACTTC. Translated: CASSLELAGTKNIQYF.

The genes are TRBV9 and TRBJ2-2; the match to TRBD2 covers 9 bases. With V trimmed by 0 bases and J by 6 bases, 12 bases remained unmatched. Germline V gives CDR1 SGDLS, CDR2 YYNGEE. This CDR3 is 18 amino acids long. The CDR3 DNA reads TGTGCCAGCAGCGTAGTTGCGTCGATCCTAGCGGGATCCGGGGAGCTGTTTTTT. Protein sequence: CASSVVASILAGSGELFF.

The CDR3 DNA reads as TGTGCCAGCTCACCACGCGGGACAGGGGCGATCTACGAGCAGTACTTC. Protein product: CASSPRGTGAIYEQYF. V usage is TRBV18 and J usage is TRBJ2-7; 10 bases are shared with TRBD1. The V and J ends lost 1 base and 3 bases, in that order; junction bases with no gene match: 6. This CDR3 has 16 amino acids. Germline V lookup: CDR1 KGHSH, CDR2 LQKENI.

V and J are TRBV6-5 and TRBJ1-1; D unresolved. The ends were cut back, 0 bases at V and 2 bases at J, with 13 bases in the middle. The CDR3 contains 16 residues. Germline-derived CDR1 and CDR2 are MNHEY and SVGAGI. The chain's CDR3 is CASSYSSQQRNTEAFF. CDR3 DNA: TGTGCCAGCAGTTACTCGTCGCAACAGAGAAACACTGAAGCTTTCTTT.

This clone has just one count. This chain links TRBV12-3 or TRBV12-4 with TRBJ2-7; no firm D call. V was pared by 6 bases and J by 5 bases, with 14 bases between. The CDR3 sequence is 13 residues long. The chain's CDR3 is CASSLRVANEQYF. CDR3 DNA: TGTGCCAGCAGCCTACGGGTAGCCAACGAGCAGTACTTC.

The rearrangement uses TRBV27 and TRBJ1-4; 7 bases agree with TRBD1. Looked up from germline, CDR1 is MNHEY and CDR2 is SMNVEV (reference sequence). There are 19 residues in the CDR3. The ends lost 7 bases at V and 7 bases at J; junction bases unmatched: 24. The CDR3 bases are TGTGCCAGCACCCATAAAGGTTACAGGGGCACCGTCATGGGTGAAAAACTGTTTTTT. It translates to CASTHKGYRGTVMGEKLFF.

The chain employs TRBV3-1 (or the pseudogene TRBV3-2) and TRBJ2-7; 10 bases agree with TRBD1. CDR3 length: 17 amino acids. Per germline, CDR1 LGHDT and CDR2 YNNKEL (reference sequence). The V segment lost 0 bases and the J segment 4 bases; nucleotides outside the gene matches: 9. For the CDR3, the DNA is TGTGCCAGCAGCCAAGATAGGGGTGGGGACAGGGGTTACGAGCAGTACTTC. Residues: CASSQDRGGDRGYEQYF.

As concerns this clone: The junction differs from germline at one of its ends, possibly a read error. The J gene is TRBJ2-1, the V gene TRBV7-2; D might be TRBD1 or TRBD2, each matching 5 bases. Looked up from germline, CDR1 is SGHTA and CDR2 is FQGNSA. The CDR3 is 14 residues long. The CDR3 loop is CASNLEGFHNEQFF. The CDR3 DNA reads TGTGCCAGCAACTTAGAGGGGTTCCACAATGAGCAGTTCTTC.

In its sample, this clone was seen once. The chain uses TRBV12-3 or TRBV12-4 and TRBJ2-4; D call uncertain. The CDR3 is made up of 11 amino acids. The germline V and J ends were trimmed by 8 bases and 11 bases, with 13 bases remaining between them. CDR3 sequence reads: CASSATTFQYF. The CDR3 DNA sequence: TGTGCCAGCTCAGCGACGACCTTTCAGTACTTC.

The genes are TRBV4-1 and TRBJ2-7, with 8 bases lining up with TRBD2. The CDR3 runs to 14 residues. V was pared by 6 bases and J by 2 bases, with 6 bases of the junction left unmatched. Germline V lookup: CDR1 MGHRA, CDR2 YSYEKL. The CDR3 DNA reads as TGCGCCAGCAGTCCAAGACTAGCGACCTACGAGCAGTACTTC. It encodes CASSPRLATYEQYF.

The CDR3 here is CASSPGVSQPQHF. DNA of the CDR3: TGTGCCAGTAGTCCAGGGGTAAGTCAGCCCCAGCATTTT. This sequence joins TRBV19 and TRBJ1-5; D possibly corresponds to TRBD1 (6 bases). Germline CDR1 is LNHDA and CDR2 is SQIVND (reference sequence). The CDR3 runs to 13 residues. V was trimmed by 5 bases and J by 6 bases, leaving 11 bases between them.

The chain employs TRBV9 and TRBJ1-5, with 8 bases identical to TRBD1. Germline CDR1 SGDLS, CDR2 YYNGEE. After removal of 3 bases from V and 15 bases from J, the junction contained 14 bases not matched to a gene. CDR3 size: 14 residues. This CDR3 reads CASSGDRGLPSRHF. Here the CDR3 DNA reads TGTGCCAGCAGCGGCGACAGGGGTCTCCCGTCCCGGCATTTT.

This chain links TRBV6-2 or TRBV6-3 with TRBJ2-7; D perhaps matches TRBD2 (6 bases). This CDR3 is 14 amino acids long. The germline V gene has CDR1 MNHEY and CDR2 SVGEGT. Trimming took 2 bases from V and 6 from J, leaving 14 bases between them. DNA for the CDR3: TGTGCCAGCAGTTACGCGGGGCGGCGTTCCGAGCAGTACTTC. This gives the protein CASSYAGRRSEQYF.

The rearrangement links TRBV4-3 to TRBJ2-2; TRBD2 is a possible D gene (6 bases). The germline CDR1 and CDR2 sequences are LGHNA and YSLEER. V lost 0 bases and J 6 bases, leaving 14 bases between the germline ends. The CDR3 has 16 amino acids. This CDR3 is CASSQDWGEVAGELFF. Written as DNA, the CDR3 is TGCGCCAGCAGCCAAGATTGGGGGGAGGTAGCCGGGGAGCTGTTTTTT.

The table lists this clone with a few counts. The rearrangement links TRBV15 to TRBJ2-6; D call uncertain. In germline, CDR1 is LNHNV, CDR2 YYDKDF (reference sequence). The CDR3 totals 16 residues. V was clipped by 4 bases and J by 0 bases, with 10 bases between them. For the CDR3, the DNA is TGTGCCACCAGCATGTTGCCCGGCTCTGGGGCCAACGTCCTGACTTTC. Its protein product is CATSMLPGSGANVLTF.

This clone was recorded once. The same CDR3 can be traced to other DNA sequences in this sample. The genes are TRBV2 and TRBJ2-7, with 9 bases identical to TRBD1. Germline assignment: CDR1 SNHLY and CDR2 FYNNEI. CDR3 length: 15 amino acids. The V segment lost 6 bases and the J segment 0 bases; nucleotides outside the gene matches: 6. The CDR3 is CASRGDRAISYEQYF. In nucleotides, the CDR3 is TGTGCCAGCAGAGGGGACAGGGCGATCTCCTACGAGCAGTACTTC.

The J gene is TRBJ1-1, the V gene TRBV5-5, with a tentative D call TRBD1 (5 bases). Germline lookup yields CDR1 SGHKS and CDR2 YYEKEE (reference sequence). The CDR3 is made up of 13 amino acids. V was clipped by 5 bases and J by 0 bases, with 8 bases between them. CDR3 nucleotides: TGTGCCAGCAGACAGACAGTGAACACTGAAGCTTTCTTT. Amino acid sequence: CASRQTVNTEAFF.

The J gene is TRBJ1-4, the V gene TRBV27, with D perhaps TRBD1 (5 bases). Germline lookup yields CDR1 MNHEY and CDR2 SMNVEV (reference sequence). The CDR3 has 15 amino acids. The V end was cut by 8 bases, the J end by 3 bases, with 16 bases between. As DNA, the CDR3 is TGTGCCAGCCGACCGCTGGGGGGAGCTAATGAAAAACTGTTTTTT. Residues: CASRPLGGANEKLFF.

This clone was observed once. Other DNA sequences of this sample code for an identical CDR3. The chain links TRBV27 to TRBJ2-7, with TRBD2 matching over 12 bases. Germline V gene lookup returns CDR1 MNHEY and CDR2 SMNVEV (reference sequence). The CDR3 runs to 14 residues. Losses at the gene ends were 5 bases for V and 3 bases for J; bases not matched to a gene: 2. This CDR3 is CASSPTSGSYEQYF. The DNA of the CDR3 is TGTGCCAGCAGTCCGACTAGCGGGAGCTACGAGCAGTACTTC.